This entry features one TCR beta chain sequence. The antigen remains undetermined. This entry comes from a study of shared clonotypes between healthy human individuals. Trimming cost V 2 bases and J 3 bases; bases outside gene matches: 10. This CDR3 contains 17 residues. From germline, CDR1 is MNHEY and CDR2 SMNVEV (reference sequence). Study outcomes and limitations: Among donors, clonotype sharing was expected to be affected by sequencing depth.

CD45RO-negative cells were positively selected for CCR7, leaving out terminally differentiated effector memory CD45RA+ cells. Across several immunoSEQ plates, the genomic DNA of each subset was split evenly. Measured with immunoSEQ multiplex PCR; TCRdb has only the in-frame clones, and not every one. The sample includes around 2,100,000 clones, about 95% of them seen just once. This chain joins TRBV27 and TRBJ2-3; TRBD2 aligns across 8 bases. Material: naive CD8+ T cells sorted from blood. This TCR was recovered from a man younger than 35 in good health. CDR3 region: CASSLLGAGATTDTQYF. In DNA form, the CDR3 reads TGTGCCAGCAGTTTACTAGGAGCGGGGGCCACGACAGATACGCAGTATTTT.